This TCR beta chain comes out of a study of T cell changes during pregnancy in multiple sclerosis. Trimming at V came to 3 bases and at J to 5 bases, leaving 15 bases not matched to a gene. Germline V gives CDR1 LNHDA, CDR2 SQIVND (reference sequence). The CDR3 extends over 19 amino acids. The protocol was immunoSEQ multiplex PCR, while the TCRdb copy is restricted to in-frame clones and leaves out a portion. The table includes around 100,000 clones, less than 95% detected once. This TCR came from a female donor in good health, enrolled as a control in a pregnancy study. The chain couples TRBV19 to TRBJ2-4; TRBD1 matches 11 bases. The sequencing used peripheral blood, collected in the second trimester of pregnancy. The CDR3 nucleotides are TGTGCCAGTAGTATGGCCCTTGGGGGGACAGGGGGTTCGGAAAACATTCAGTACTTC. This gives the protein CASSMALGGTGGSENIQYF.